The 26 T cell receptor beta chains reported below all come from one sample, sequenced in a study. TCRdb recomputed calls from the RT-PCR reads with MiXCR, one row per CDR3 protein. The sample has fewer than 800,000 distinct CDR3 sequences; 12% to 15% are singletons. The sequenced sample consisted of memory CD4+ T cells from blood. These receptors originate from a female donor in good health, serving as a healthy control.

This clonotype turned up a few times. The chain carries TRBV24-1 and TRBJ2-5; D is possibly TRBD2 (5 bases). Trimming shortened V by 5 bases and J by 1 base, and 10 bases separated the two germline ends. Germline V gives CDR1 KGHDR, CDR2 SFDVKD. This CDR3 contains 14 residues. CDR3 region: CATSGRGTQETQYF. The DNA for the CDR3 is TGTGCCACCAGTGGACGGGGTACCCAAGAGACCCAGTACTTC.

The chain has TRBV20-1 and TRBJ1-3, with TRBD1 identical over 9 bases. V dropped 5 bases and J dropped 3; count of bases not matched to a gene: 2. CDR1 and CDR2 (germline): DFQATT, SNEGSKA (reference sequence). This CDR3 region has 13 residues. CDR3 DNA: TGCAGTGCTCCGGACAGGGGTGGAAACACCATATATTTT. Protein sequence: CSAPDRGGNTIYF.

This clonotype was detected a few times. The V call is TRBV6-2 or TRBV6-3, the J call TRBJ2-3; TRBD2 matches at 13 bases. Trimming at V came to 2 bases and at J to 2 bases, leaving 1 base not matched to a gene. The CDR3 sequence is 16 residues long. Germline V CDR1 and CDR2: MNHEY, SVGEGT. The CDR3 sequence: CASSYGTSGDTDTQYF. DNA of the CDR3: TGTGCCAGCAGTTACGGGACTAGCGGGGACACAGATACGCAGTATTTT.

In this sample, this clonotype turned up a few times. V is TRBV20-1 and J is TRBJ2-3; D may match TRBD1 or TRBD2 (5 bases each). This CDR3 is 15 amino acids long. Per the germline V gene, CDR1 is DFQATT and CDR2 is SNEGSKA (reference sequence). V was trimmed by 5 bases and J by 0 bases, leaving 15 bases between them. CDR3 bases: TGCAGTGCTCGAAGGCTAGGGGAGAGCACAGATACGCAGTATTTT. Protein sequence: CSARRLGESTDTQYF.

This clonotype was seen many times. In DNA form, the CDR3 reads TGCAGCGTCCGTGGGACAGTAGCTTTCTTT. The encoded protein is CSVRGTVAFF. The chain is built from TRBV29-1 and TRBJ1-1; 7 bases map to TRBD1. V dropped 6 bases and J dropped 10; count of bases not matched to a gene: 5. CDR1 SQVTM and CDR2 ANQGSEA come from the germline V gene. This CDR3 region has 10 residues. Full variable domain (rest looked up from reference TRBV29-1 and TRBJ1-1): SAVISQKPSRDICQRGTSLTIQCQVDSQVTMMFWYRQQPGQSLTLIATANQGSEATYESGFVIDKFPISRPNLTFSTLTVSNMSPEDSSIYLCSVRGTVAFFGQGTRLTVV.

This clonotype was found a few times. The V and J genes are TRBV11-2 and TRBJ2-7; the D gene is possibly TRBD2 (6 bases). The germline gives CDR1 SGHAT, CDR2 FQNNGV. V was cut by 1 base and J by 7 bases, with 17 bases left in between. This CDR3 is built from 15 residues. CDR3 loop: CASSLARGRNWEQYF. CDR3 nucleotide sequence: TGTGCCAGCAGCTTAGCGCGGGGACGGAACTGGGAGCAGTACTTC.

This clonotype was detected many times. The chain is built from TRBV24-1 and TRBJ2-1; no reliable D call. The CDR3 spans 16 residues. V shed 2 bases and J shed 0 bases, with 10 bases lying between them. The germline gives CDR1 KGHDR, CDR2 SFDVKD. The CDR3 reads CATSDSQPISYNEQFF. CDR3 coding DNA: TGTGCCACCAGTGATTCCCAGCCGATCTCCTACAATGAGCAGTTCTTC.

This clonotype was found a few times. The genes are TRBV7-9 and TRBJ2-1; D perhaps matches TRBD1 (5 bases). Per germline, CDR1 SEHNR and CDR2 FQNEAQ (reference sequence). Trimming left V 5 bases short and J 6 bases short, with 17 bases between. The length of the CDR3 is 15 residues. The CDR3 sequence: CASSPIRGSGNEQFF. For the CDR3, the DNA is TGTGCCAGCAGCCCCATAAGGGGCTCGGGCAATGAGCAGTTCTTC.

The table lists this clonotype with many counts. J is TRBJ1-2 and V is TRBV11-2, with D unresolved. Trimming left V 5 bases short and J 8 bases short, with 15 bases between. Germline V gene data show CDR1 as SGHAT and CDR2 as FQNNGV. The CDR3 contains 13 residues. DNA for the CDR3: TGTGCCAGCAGCCAATCATTGTCTTCCGGCTACACCTTC. Translated: CASSQSLSSGYTF.

This clonotype was seen more than once but under ten times. V gene TRBV5-5 combines with J gene TRBJ2-2; D not resolved. The CDR3 covers 13 residues. Germline lookup yields CDR1 SGHKS and CDR2 YYEKEE (reference sequence). V lost 4 bases to trimming and J lost 5 bases, with 9 bases between them. CDR3 in DNA: TGTGCCAGCAGCACTCTCGCTACCGGGGAGCTGTTTTTT. Amino acid sequence: CASSTLATGELFF.

The gene calls are TRBV24-1 and TRBJ2-7, with 7 bases fitting TRBD2. V was clipped by 4 bases and J by 3 bases; unmatched bases: 2. This CDR3 contains 13 residues. Germline values: CDR1 KGHDR, CDR2 SFDVKD. The CDR3 sequence: CATSDREGYEQYF. CDR3 nucleotide sequence: TGTGCCACCAGTGACAGGGAGGGCTACGAGCAGTACTTC.

This clonotype has ten or more counts. This chain connects TRBV7-8 to TRBJ2-7; TRBD2 matches at 9 bases. CDR3 size: 15 residues. V shed 2 bases and J 3 bases; nucleotides not matched to a gene: 5. Germline CDR1 SGHVS, CDR2 FQNEAQ. The CDR3 DNA follows: TGTGCCAGCAGCTTACGGCTAGCGGGGTACTACGAGCAGTACTTC. Translation: CASSLRLAGYYEQYF.

This sequence joins TRBV11-2 and TRBJ2-5; maybe TRBD2 (6 bases). With 5 bases removed from V and 10 bases from J, the gap between germline ends came to 20 bases. The CDR3 sequence is 14 residues long. Germline V gene sequence: CDR1 SGHAT, CDR2 FQNNGV. The CDR3, as DNA: TGTGCCAGCAGCCCGAGTAGCCGCAAAGCGGGCCAGTACTTC. As protein: CASSPSSRKAGQYF.

V is TRBV10-3 and J is TRBJ2-1, with TRBD2 matching 11 bases. This CDR3 comprises 16 residues. Germline V gene sequence: CDR1 ENHRY, CDR2 SYGVKD. J was trimmed by 7 bases and V by 3 bases; bases with no gene match: 8. CDR3 sequence: CAISELLAGVGNEQFF. CDR3 DNA sequence: TGTGCCATCAGTGAACTACTAGCGGGAGTTGGAAATGAGCAGTTCTTC.

The chain links TRBV18 to TRBJ1-1; a weak D match, TRBD1 (5 bases). Germline-derived CDR1 and CDR2 are KGHSH and LQKENI. The CDR3 loop spans 16 amino acids. V was pared by 6 bases and J by 6 bases, with 23 bases between. CDR3 DNA sequence: TGTGCCAGCTCGCCTAGAGTACTCAGGGATAGCGCTGAAGCTTTCTTT. Translating it yields CASSPRVLRDSAEAFF.

The chain combines TRBV30 with TRBJ2-2, with D unclear. V lost 1 base, J lost 8 bases, and 11 bases lay in between. Germline V CDR1 and CDR2: GTSNPN, SVGIG (reference sequence). The CDR3 sequence is 13 residues long. Written as DNA, the CDR3 is TGTGCCTGGAGTGGAAGTTTGGTAGGGGAGCTGTTTTTT. Protein product: CAWSGSLVGELFF.

This clonotype occurred many times. The V call is TRBV20-1, the J call TRBJ2-5; D not certain. This CDR3 comprises 13 residues. V lost 4 bases, J lost 5 bases, and 14 bases lay in between. In germline, CDR1 is DFQATT, CDR2 SNEGSKA (reference sequence). This CDR3 reads CSATDTLMETQYF. The CDR3 region has the DNA TGCAGTGCTACCGACACGTTGATGGAGACCCAGTACTTC.

This clonotype was counted a single time. The V and J genes are TRBV6-5 and TRBJ1-1, with TRBD1 matching over 8 bases. V lost 6 bases, J lost 5 bases, and 11 bases stayed unmatched. Germline assignment: CDR1 MNHEY and CDR2 SVGAGI. The CDR3 spans 15 residues. The CDR3 DNA reads as TGTGCCAGCAGACCTGACAGGGGACGGAAGACTGAAGCTTTCTTT. It specifies CASRPDRGRKTEAFF.

The table lists this clonotype with many counts. This rearrangement joins TRBV5-8 to TRBJ2-3; D perhaps matches TRBD1 (5 bases). CDR3 size: 15 residues. Between the trimmed V and J ends, which lost 0 bases and 2 bases, there was a span of 10 bases. Germline V gene sequence: CDR1 SGHTS, CDR2 YDEGEE. In DNA, the CDR3 is TGTGCCAGCAGCTTGGTAGGGGATTCCACAGATACGCAGTATTTT. Encoded protein: CASSLVGDSTDTQYF.

The chain is built from TRBV20-1 and TRBJ2-3; D unresolved. The germline CDR1 and CDR2 sequences are DFQATT and SNEGSKA (reference sequence). The CDR3 length is 13 residues. Between the trimmed V and J ends, which lost 3 bases and 3 bases, there was a span of 10 bases. CDR3 sequence (DNA): TGCAGTGCTAGGCGGCCGGAGACAGATACGCAGTATTTT. Its translation: CSARRPETDTQYF.

As to this clonotype: This may arise from a read error, as a much more abundant clone is one base away. This chain joins TRBV12-3 or TRBV12-4 and TRBJ1-4; no clear D. This CDR3 has 14 residues. V was clipped by 7 bases and J by 5 bases, with 14 bases between them. CDR3 bases: TGTGCCAGCACCGGCGACAAGGTCAATGAAAAACTGTTTTTT. This encodes CASTGDKVNEKLFF.

The chain recombines TRBV5-1 with TRBJ1-5; a weak D match, TRBD1 (6 bases). The germline V gene has CDR1 SGHRS and CDR2 YFSETQ. This CDR3 has 14 amino acids. Trimming stripped 4 bases from V and 2 bases from J, with 10 bases between. CDR3 in amino acids: CASSPAGGNQPQHF. The CDR3 nucleotides read TGCGCCAGCAGCCCGGCAGGGGGCAATCAGCCCCAGCATTTT.

As concerns this clonotype: A read error may explain this, as a much larger clone is one base away. The chain has TRBV10-2 and TRBJ1-5; D not resolved. V was shortened by 0 bases and J by 6 bases, with 12 bases between the two germline ends. Per germline, CDR1 WSHSY and CDR2 SAAADI. The CDR3 loop spans 15 amino acids. CDR3 in DNA: TGCGCCAGCAGTGAGTCGTCCCAGGAGGGTCAGCCCCAGCATTTT. This codes for CASSESSQEGQPQHF.

The chain employs TRBV4-1 and TRBJ2-1; tentatively, D is TRBD1 or TRBD2 (5 bases each). This CDR3 comprises 16 residues. Trimming left V 3 bases short and J 2 bases short, with 14 bases between. Germline CDR1 is MGHRA and CDR2 is YSYEKL. CDR3 region: CASSHIGRGAYNEQFF. CDR3 bases: TGCGCCAGCAGCCACATAGGCAGAGGGGCCTACAATGAGCAGTTCTTC.

This clonotype was counted at least ten times. The gene calls are TRBV20-1 and TRBJ2-7, with TRBD1 identical over 8 bases. Losses at the gene ends were 6 bases for V and 3 bases for J; bases not matched to a gene: 10. Per the germline V gene, CDR1 is DFQATT and CDR2 is SNEGSKA (reference sequence). The CDR3 has 14 amino acids. Written as DNA, the CDR3 is TGCAGTGCGAACCGGGACAGGAACTTCTACGAGCAGTACTTC. Its translation: CSANRDRNFYEQYF.

The table lists this clonotype with a few counts. V is TRBV25-1 and J is TRBJ2-5; TRBD2 is a possible D gene (5 bases). Per germline, CDR1 MGHDK and CDR2 SYGVNS. This CDR3 comprises 13 residues. Trimming removed 4 bases from V and 4 bases from J, with 10 bases in between. CDR3 in DNA: TGTGCCAGCAGTGGGGGAGTAGGAGAGACCCAGTACTTC. This gives the protein CASSGGVGETQYF.